The clone carrying this T cell receptor beta chain was detected once. Its target is unknown. This specimen comes from a study of blood T cells in healthy people across ages. Findings and caveats of the study: Diversity of TCR beta per million T cells declined in a roughly linear way with age.

There were healthy Caucasian individuals from Russia, aged roughly 6 to 100, serving as donors. Researchers collected about 10 milliliters of peripheral blood from every single donor. They isolated at least 7 million PBMCs from each sample. Through a sample-barcoded 5' primer and a J-beta primer mix, a second PCR was run for 7 to 11 cycles. TCRdb passed the 5' RACE reads through MiXCR, listing each CDR3 protein once. The sample includes about 1.8 million distinct CDR3 sequences, around half of them seen just once. The clonotype was recovered from a woman in her thirties or forties in good health. The sequenced sample was blood.

The CDR3 here is CASSPDPGCEQYF. In DNA, the CDR3 is TGTGCCAGCAGCCCAGACCCAGGTTGCGAGCAGTACTTC. The gene calls are TRBV7-2 and TRBJ2-7; D gene uncertain. The CDR3 loop spans 13 amino acids. The V end was cut by 5 bases, the J end by 6 bases, with 14 bases between. Germline V gene sequence: CDR1 SGHTA, CDR2 FQGNSA.